These 28 T cell receptor beta chains originate from one sample sequenced in a study of cytomegalovirus exposure and HLA in healthy donors. The PCR used 60 Vbeta and 13 Jbeta primers. Generated by immunoSEQ multiplex PCR, the TCRdb table keeps only in-frame clones and is missing some. The sample carries fewer than 200,000 clones, 70% to 90% recorded once. What was sequenced was PBMCs. Receptor source: a woman aged 18-29 years in good health and CMV-seronegative.

The CDR3 sequence is CSAPGQGRAFF. In DNA, the CDR3 is TGCAGTGCCCCTGGACAGGGAAGAGCTTTCTTT. The rearrangement links TRBV20-1 to TRBJ1-1, with 8 bases matching TRBD1. Losses at the gene ends were 6 bases for V and 10 bases for J; bases not matched to a gene: 7. The CDR3 has 11 amino acids. Germline values: CDR1 DFQATT, CDR2 SNEGSKA (reference sequence).

The J gene is TRBJ1-5, the V gene TRBV7-8; 8 positions agree with TRBD1. The CDR3 loop spans 17 amino acids. Per the germline V gene, CDR1 is SGHVS and CDR2 is FQNEAQ. The ends lost 5 bases at V and 2 bases at J; junction bases unmatched: 11. The CDR3 nucleotides read TGTGCCAGCAGCAATCGCCGTGGACAGGGCGGCAATCAGCCCCAGCATTTT. The encoded protein is CASSNRRGQGGNQPQHF.

This chain uses TRBV9 with TRBJ1-1; 10 bases fit TRBD1. V trimming: 3 bases; J trimming: 0 bases; junction bases outside the gene matches: 2. CDR1 is SGDLS and CDR2 is YYNGEE in the germline V gene. The CDR3 is 15 amino acids. The CDR3 sequence: CASSEDRGMNTEAFF. As DNA, the CDR3 is TGTGCCAGCAGCGAGGACAGGGGGATGAACACTGAAGCTTTCTTT.

In this sample, this clone turned up a few times. This sequence joins TRBV6-5 and TRBJ1-4; D not certain. The CDR3 covers 12 residues. Looked up from germline, CDR1 is MNHEY and CDR2 is SVGAGI. V lost 6 bases to trimming and J lost 7 bases, with 9 bases between them. This CDR3 reads CASRGEFEKLFF. DNA for the CDR3: TGTGCCAGCAGGGGAGAGTTTGAAAAACTGTTTTTT.

Only a few counts were recorded for this clone. The chain joins TRBV6-5 to TRBJ1-3, with D perhaps matching TRBD1 (6 bases). Trimming shortened V by 2 bases and J by 4 bases, and 12 bases separated the two germline ends. CDR1 MNHEY and CDR2 SVGAGI come from the germline V gene. This CDR3 region has 15 residues. The CDR3 DNA is TGTGCCAGCAGTTACGGGGGCCACCCGGGAAACACCATATATTTT. It yields the protein CASSYGGHPGNTIYF.

This chain connects TRBV30 to TRBJ2-1, with D unresolved. The V and J ends lost 1 base and 8 bases respectively, with 15 bases between them. The length of the CDR3 is 14 residues. The V gene's germline CDR1 is GTSNPN and CDR2 SVGIG (reference sequence). The CDR3 DNA sequence: TGTGCCTGGAGTGGAGTAGCTCGTAGGCATGAGCAGTTCTTC. Protein sequence: CAWSGVARRHEQFF.

V usage is TRBV4-1 and J usage is TRBJ2-1; TRBD1 aligns across 8 bases. The J segment lost 8 bases and the V segment lost 1 base, leaving 16 bases of the junction unmatched. CDR1 is MGHRA, CDR2 YSYEKL, per germline. CDR3 length equals 18 residues. CDR3 bases: TGCGCCAGCAGCCAAGTTGGATTTTTTGAACAGGGGGGCGATGAGCAGTTCTTC. Encoded protein: CASSQVGFFEQGGDEQFF.

This chain joins TRBV9 and TRBJ2-3, with TRBD2 matching 9 bases. The V and J ends lost 0 bases and 8 bases, in that order; junction bases with no gene match: 7. The CDR3 is made up of 15 amino acids. CDR1 SGDLS and CDR2 YYNGEE come from the germline V gene. This CDR3 reads CASSVAGGGAGTQYF. The CDR3, as DNA: TGTGCCAGCAGCGTAGCGGGCGGGGGGGCAGGTACGCAGTATTTT.

The chain employs TRBV10-3 and TRBJ2-7; 10 positions agree with TRBD2. From germline, CDR1 is ENHRY and CDR2 SYGVKD. With V trimmed by 2 bases and J by 2 bases, 3 bases remained unmatched. The CDR3 is 15 residues long. The CDR3: CAISEGLAETYEQYF. In DNA, the CDR3 is TGTGCCATCAGTGAGGGACTAGCGGAGACCTACGAGCAGTACTTC.

The gene calls are TRBV2 and TRBJ1-1; 9 bases align to TRBD1. V shed 2 bases and J 4 bases; nucleotides not matched to a gene: 29. The CDR3 sequence is 23 residues long. Germline V lookup: CDR1 SNHLY, CDR2 FYNNEI. In DNA form, the CDR3 reads TGTGCCAGCAGTGAACCCGACTTTGGACAGGGGCCGCGCTACTATCTCCGGTTCACTGAAGCTTTCTTT. Protein product: CASSEPDFGQGPRYYLRFTEAFF.

CDR3: CASNRRQGGNQPQHF. CDR3 coding DNA: TGTGCCAGCAATCGAAGACAGGGCGGCAATCAGCCCCAGCATTTT. The V call is TRBV2, the J call TRBJ1-5; 7 nucleotides match TRBD1. V lost 7 bases and J lost 2; bases outside the gene matches: 8. This CDR3 region has 15 residues. Germline V lookup: CDR1 SNHLY, CDR2 FYNNEI.

This chain joins TRBV19 and TRBJ2-3, with TRBD2 identical over 10 bases. The V gene's germline CDR1 is LNHDA and CDR2 SQIVND (reference sequence). The CDR3 spans 19 residues. Unmatched junction bases numbered 18, after V lost 4 bases and J lost 5 bases. CDR3 in amino acids: CASSSLGSERGGRVDTQYF. The CDR3 bases are TGTGCCAGTAGTAGTCTCGGGAGTGAGCGGGGGGGCCGAGTAGATACGCAGTATTTT.

CDR3 nucleotides: TGTGCCAGCAGTATAATGACTAGCGGTAATGAGCAGTTCTTC. It codes for CASSIMTSGNEQFF. The chain uses TRBV27 and TRBJ2-1, with 9 bases identical to TRBD2. V shed 5 bases and J 7 bases; nucleotides not matched to a gene: 6. This CDR3 contains 14 residues. CDR1 is MNHEY, CDR2 SMNVEV, per germline (reference sequence).

This clone has a single count. The genes are TRBV28 and TRBJ2-7; 9 bases fit TRBD1. CDR1 MDHEN and CDR2 SYDVKM come from the germline V gene. The CDR3 covers 16 residues. The J segment lost 3 bases and the V segment lost 5 bases, leaving 11 bases of the junction unmatched. The CDR3 sequence: CASSPRPGTGHYEQYF. The CDR3 DNA is TGTGCCAGCAGTCCGAGACCCGGGACAGGGCACTACGAGCAGTACTTC. Variable domain in full (rest from reference TRBV28 and TRBJ2-7): DVKVTQSSRYLVKRTGEKVFLECVQDMDHENMFWYRQDPGLGLRLIYFSYDVKMKEKGDIPEGYSVSREKKERFSLILESASTNQTSMYLCASSPRPGTGHYEQYFGPGTRLTVT.

J is TRBJ2-7 and V is TRBV15; tentative D call: TRBD2 (5 bases). The V gene's germline CDR1 is LNHNV and CDR2 YYDKDF (reference sequence). V was pared by 0 bases and J by 2 bases, with 17 bases between. The CDR3 sequence is 17 residues long. This chain's CDR3 is CATSRDLAGLPTYEQYF. DNA of the CDR3: TGTGCCACCAGCAGAGACCTCGCAGGACTCCCGACCTACGAGCAGTACTTC.

The chain joins TRBV6-6 to TRBJ2-7; possibly TRBD1 for D (6 bases). V was cut by 4 bases and J by 1 base, with 11 bases left in between. The CDR3 totals 14 residues. Germline CDR1 and CDR2: MNHNY and SVGAGI (reference sequence). The CDR3 sequence: CASSSQGTSYEQYF. The CDR3 bases are TGTGCCAGCAGTTCACAGGGAACTTCCTACGAGCAGTACTTC.

The rearrangement uses TRBV5-1 and TRBJ2-7; TRBD1 aligns across 7 bases. CDR3 length: 15 amino acids. The germline V gene has CDR1 SGHRS and CDR2 YFSETQ. The V gene end was trimmed by 3 bases and the J gene end by 3 bases; junction bases not matched to a gene: 9. The CDR3 coding sequence is TGCGCCAGCAGCTCCACCTGGACAGGCCTCTACGAGCAGTACTTC. As protein: CASSSTWTGLYEQYF.

This clone was counted only a few times. The CDR3 here is CASSIGQGNYGYTF. Written as DNA, the CDR3 is TGTGCCAGCAGCATCGGACAGGGGAACTATGGCTACACCTTC. The genes are TRBV7-9 and TRBJ1-2, with 9 bases matching TRBD1. Germline assignment: CDR1 SEHNR and CDR2 FQNEAQ (reference sequence). The V gene end was trimmed by 5 bases and the J gene end by 2 bases; junction bases not matched to a gene: 3. The CDR3 loop spans 14 amino acids.

This chain joins TRBV2 and TRBJ2-1, with 10 bases aligning to TRBD1. J was trimmed by 7 bases and V by 6 bases; bases with no gene match: 3. Germline V CDR1 and CDR2: SNHLY, FYNNEI. The CDR3 length is 13 residues. CDR3 loop: CASRGDRGNEQFF. The DNA for the CDR3 is TGTGCCAGCAGAGGGGACAGGGGTAATGAGCAGTTCTTC.

This chain uses TRBV5-4 with TRBJ2-3; 7 bases are shared with TRBD1. CDR1 and CDR2 (germline): SGHNT, YYREEE (reference sequence). The CDR3 contains 14 residues. V lost 0 bases, J lost 4 bases, and 2 bases stayed unmatched. CDR3 DNA: TGTGCCAGCAGCTTGGGGGGGACAGCAGATACGCAGTATTTT. Its translation: CASSLGGTADTQYF.

This chain uses TRBV4-1 with TRBJ1-1; a possible D gene is TRBD1 (5 bases). CDR1 is MGHRA and CDR2 is YSYEKL in the germline V gene. Trimming stripped 3 bases from V and 5 bases from J, with 19 bases between. The CDR3 sequence is 16 residues long. This CDR3 is CASSQATGRGGTEAFF. The CDR3 DNA sequence: TGCGCCAGCAGCCAGGCAACGGGACGGGGAGGGACTGAAGCTTTCTTT.

The V gene is TRBV5-1, the J gene TRBJ2-1; 14 bases are shared with TRBD2. V gave up 0 bases and J gave up 7 bases; unmatched junction bases: 3. The CDR3 contains 16 residues. Looked up from germline, CDR1 is SGHRS and CDR2 is YFSETQ. The CDR3 sequence is CASSLGLAGGLNEQFF. CDR3 DNA sequence: TGCGCCAGCAGCTTGGGACTAGCGGGGGGGCTAAATGAGCAGTTCTTC.

The rearrangement uses TRBV6-1 and TRBJ1-5; D might be TRBD1 (5 bases). The CDR3 is made up of 16 amino acids. The germline V gene has CDR1 MNHNS and CDR2 SASEGT. V was cut by 2 bases and J by 2 bases, with 13 bases left in between. The CDR3 DNA reads as TGTGCCAGCAGTGAATGGGAGGGGAGGGGCAATCAGCCCCAGCATTTT. Translated: CASSEWEGRGNQPQHF.

V gene TRBV7-9 combines with J gene TRBJ2-1; D might be TRBD2 (6 bases). Germline CDR1 is SEHNR and CDR2 is FQNEAQ (reference sequence). The CDR3 is 17 residues long. Trimming took 3 bases from V and 0 from J, leaving 15 bases between them. Written as DNA, the CDR3 is TGTGCCAGCAGCTTTAAACAAGGACTAAGCTCCTACAATGAGCAGTTCTTC. Translating gives CASSFKQGLSSYNEQFF.

This chain links TRBV4-1 with TRBJ2-1; tentative D call: TRBD2 (5 bases). The CDR3 has 14 amino acids. V lost 1 base, J lost 3 bases, and 7 bases lay in between. In germline, CDR1 is MGHRA, CDR2 YSYEKL. As DNA, the CDR3 is TGCGCCAGCAGCCAAGTCGGGGACTACAATGAGCAGTTCTTC. Translating it yields CASSQVGDYNEQFF.

This clone was picked up a small number of times. This chain uses TRBV5-4 with TRBJ2-1; D ambiguous. Germline loops: CDR1 SGHNT, CDR2 YYREEE (reference sequence). Between the trimmed V and J ends, which lost 4 bases and 7 bases, there was a span of 12 bases. The CDR3 loop spans 13 amino acids. Here the CDR3 reads CASSHYVENEQFF. The CDR3 region has the DNA TGTGCCAGCAGCCATTACGTTGAGAATGAGCAGTTCTTC.

This clone was seen once. J is TRBJ1-2 and V is TRBV5-4; D might be TRBD1 (6 bases). Per the germline V gene, CDR1 is SGHNT and CDR2 is YYREEE (reference sequence). V lost 2 bases and J lost 7, with 9 bases in between. The CDR3 is made up of 12 amino acids. CDR3 DNA sequence: TGTGCCAGCAGCTTCAGGGGAAGTGGCTACACCTTC. Translated, it gives CASSFRGSGYTF. Drawing the rest from reference TRBV5-4 and TRBJ1-2, the complete variable domain is ETGVTQSPTHLIKTRGQQVTLRCSSQSGHNTVSWYQQALGQGPQFIFQYYREEENGRGNFPPRFSGLQFPNYSSELNVNALELDDSALYLCASSFRGSGYTFGSGTRLTVV.

Here the CDR3 DNA reads TGTGCCAATGGGAAAGCAGGGGAGACTGAAGCTTTCTTT. Protein product: CANGKAGETEAFF. This rearrangement joins TRBV7-9 to TRBJ1-1, with D possibly TRBD1 on 6 matching bases. V was shortened by 10 bases and J by 5 bases, with 17 bases between the two germline ends. The CDR3 loop spans 13 amino acids. Germline V gives CDR1 SEHNR, CDR2 FQNEAQ (reference sequence). The whole variable domain, remainder taken from reference TRBV7-9 and TRBJ1-1, is DTGVSQNPRHKITKRGQNVTFRCDPISEHNRLYWYRQTLGQGPEFLTYFQNEAQLEKSRLLSDRFSAERPKGSFSTLEIQRTEQGDSAMYLCANGKAGETEAFFGQGTRLTVV.